The source of this TCR beta chain is a study of blood T cell repertoires in COVID-19. On the study more broadly: Sources were T cells, B-cell-depleted T cells, or PBMCs; the material itself was cDNA or gDNA.

Sequencing was performed with immunoSEQ multiplex PCR; in TCRdb, only in-frame clones are kept and a portion is missing. The sample lists around 160,000 clones; over 75% were seen once. The CDR3 totals 13 residues. Germline assignment: CDR1 SGHVS and CDR2 FQNEAQ. V lost 4 bases and J lost 8, with 12 bases in between. The chain combines TRBV7-8 with TRBJ2-1; TRBD2 is a possible D gene (6 bases). This receptor was obtained from a man in his 60s with active or convalescent COVID-19. The sequenced sample was peripheral blood. The CDR3 region is CASSSGLSHEQFF. The CDR3 DNA is TGTGCCAGCAGCTCCGGACTATCCCATGAGCAGTTCTTC.